This T cell receptor (beta chain) emerged from a study of breast tumors, draining lymph nodes, adjacent tissues. General study points: That most tumor T cells come from lymph nodes remained unproven.

In the case of this clonotype: The antigen remains unidentified.

Axillary draining lymph nodes of breast cancer patients supplied the node samples. TCRdb processed the multiplex PCR reads anew with MiXCR; each CDR3 protein has one entry. The table records 150,000 to 200,000 distinct CDR3 sequences, approximately 33% of them present only once. The CDR3 loop spans 15 amino acids. V was trimmed by 6 bases and J by 1 base, leaving 12 bases between them. The clonotype comes from a female donor with breast cancer. Some clones in this sample may be carry-over from other donors' samples. Sequencing was performed on axillary lymph node tissue. The V gene is TRBV12-3 or TRBV12-4, the J gene TRBJ2-2, with no clear D. DNA for the CDR3: TGTGCCAGCAGCACCGCCCTAGAGAACACCGGGGAGCTGTTTTTT. This sequence encodes CASSTALENTGELFF.